This T cell receptor (beta chain) was obtained from a study of T-cell reconstitution after alpha-beta-depleted transplantation in children. Preparing the TCRbeta library involved the use of unique molecular identifiers. TCRdb passed the PCR reads through MiXCR, listing each CDR3 protein once. The table records approximately 300,000 distinct CDR3 sequences, just over 7.5% of them present only once. Study observations and caveats: High day-60 TCRbeta diversity in some patients came from surviving recipient T cells and thymic progenitors. Fresh T-cell production supplied most of the T-cell counts and diversity seen one year after transplant. As was reported, about two months after transplant, alpha-beta T cells came from several hundred expanded graft clones.

This clonotype was found a few times. What it binds is unknown. Germline V gene sequence: CDR1 DFQATT, CDR2 SNEGSKA (reference sequence). The CDR3 spans 15 residues. Trimming took 3 bases from V and 5 from J; bases not matched to a gene: 10. This chain connects TRBV20-1 to TRBJ2-3; 8 nucleotides agree with TRBD1. This clonotype originated in a female patient between 2 and 10 years old who had a stem cell transplant for Fanconi anemia, so the T cells may come from the graft donor. The material was peripheral blood, obtained 360 days after TCRalphabeta/CD19-depleted stem cell transplant. CDR3 amino acids: CSASKPPRGQDTQYF. The CDR3 nucleotides are TGCAGTGCTAGTAAGCCCCCCAGGGGGCAAGATACGCAGTATTTT.